The 4 T cell receptor beta chains given below trace back to one sample, sequenced in a study of T-cell memory formation after mild COVID-19. TCRdb fed the 5' RACE reads into MiXCR, producing one record per CDR3 protein. In the table there are 110,000 to 150,000 distinct CDR3 sequences, 14% of which are singletons. Sequenced: PBMCs or a T cell subset sorted from them (not recorded which). All receptors come from an adult woman who had mild COVID-19 (a few samples of this study predate the infection). Cell type and time point are not known.

This clonotype was picked up a small number of times. This rearrangement joins TRBV7-9 to TRBJ2-7, with D possibly TRBD2 on 6 matching bases. The CDR3 length is 13 residues. CDR1 is SEHNR, CDR2 FQNEAQ, per germline (reference sequence). Trimming shortened V by 6 bases and J by 4 bases, and 13 bases separated the two germline ends. CDR3 in amino acids: CASSKPGTYEQYF. DNA of the CDR3: TGTGCCAGCAGTAAGCCAGGGACTTACGAGCAGTACTTC. The variable domain in full, completed from reference TRBV7-9 and TRBJ2-7, reads DTGVSQNPRHKITKRGQNVTFRCDPISEHNRLYWYRQTLGQGPEFLTYFQNEAQLEKSRLLSDRFSAERPKGSFSTLEIQRTEQGDSAMYLCASSKPGTYEQYFGPGTRLTVT.

The gene calls are TRBV4-2 and TRBJ2-2, with 11 nucleotides matching TRBD2. J lost 6 bases, V lost 5 bases, and 2 bases had no gene match. Germline V gene data show CDR1 as LGHNA and CDR2 as YNFKEQ. This CDR3 has 14 amino acids. The CDR3 nucleotides read TGTGCCAGCAGCGCACTAGCGGGGGCCGGGGAGCTGTTTTTT. Residues: CASSALAGAGELFF.

Only a few counts were recorded for this clonotype. The rearrangement uses TRBV6-6 and TRBJ1-2; 9 bases fit TRBD1. Germline V lookup: CDR1 MNHNY, CDR2 SVGAGI (reference sequence). V shed 6 bases and J 6 bases; nucleotides not matched to a gene: 8. This CDR3 region has 14 residues. CDR3: CASSPGTGLNGYTF. For the CDR3, the DNA is TGTGCCAGCAGCCCCGGGACAGGGCTAAATGGCTACACCTTC.

Concerning this clonotype itself: A single base separates this from a much larger clone, so it may be a read error. The chain is built from TRBV7-9 and TRBJ2-2; 7 bases line up with TRBD2. This CDR3 comprises 14 residues. CDR1 is SEHNR and CDR2 is FQNEAQ in the germline V gene (reference sequence). V lost 3 bases, J lost 6 bases, and 4 bases stayed unmatched. DNA for the CDR3: TGTGCCAGCAGCTTGGGACTACTCTCCGGGGAGCTGTTTTTT. Translated: CASSLGLLSGELFF.